A single sample gave rise to the 3 T cell receptor beta chains below, sequenced in a study of blood T cell repertoires in COVID-19. Sequencing was performed with immunoSEQ multiplex PCR; in TCRdb, only in-frame clones are kept and a portion is missing. The sample has about 280,000 clones; approximately 90% are singletons. The sequenced sample was peripheral blood. All receptors derive from a young woman with active or convalescent COVID-19.

This chain links TRBV9 with TRBJ2-3; D not certain. V was pared by 3 bases and J by 2 bases, with 7 bases between. The CDR3 is made up of 13 amino acids. The V gene's germline CDR1 is SGDLS and CDR2 YYNGEE. This chain's CDR3 is CASSGQATDTQYF. CDR3 bases: TGTGCCAGCAGCGGCCAGGCCACAGATACGCAGTATTTT.

The table lists this clone with a count of one. The CDR3 region is CASSSQAGEENEQFF. The CDR3 DNA sequence: TGTGCCAGCAGTTCACAAGCGGGGGAGGAAAATGAGCAGTTCTTC. The rearrangement links TRBV7-3 to TRBJ2-1; 8 bases map to TRBD2. Germline CDR1 is SGHTA and CDR2 is FQGTGA. The V segment lost 6 bases and the J segment 7 bases; nucleotides outside the gene matches: 11. The CDR3 covers 15 residues.

The chain carries TRBV3-1 (or the pseudogene TRBV3-2) and TRBJ1-4; 7 nucleotides match TRBD1. The length of the CDR3 is 16 residues. V trimming: 5 bases; J trimming: 2 bases; junction bases outside the gene matches: 8. Germline values: CDR1 LGHDT, CDR2 YNNKEL (reference sequence). This CDR3 is CASSLKQGWTNEKLFF. Here the CDR3 DNA reads TGTGCCAGCAGCTTAAAACAGGGGTGGACTAATGAAAAACTGTTTTTT.